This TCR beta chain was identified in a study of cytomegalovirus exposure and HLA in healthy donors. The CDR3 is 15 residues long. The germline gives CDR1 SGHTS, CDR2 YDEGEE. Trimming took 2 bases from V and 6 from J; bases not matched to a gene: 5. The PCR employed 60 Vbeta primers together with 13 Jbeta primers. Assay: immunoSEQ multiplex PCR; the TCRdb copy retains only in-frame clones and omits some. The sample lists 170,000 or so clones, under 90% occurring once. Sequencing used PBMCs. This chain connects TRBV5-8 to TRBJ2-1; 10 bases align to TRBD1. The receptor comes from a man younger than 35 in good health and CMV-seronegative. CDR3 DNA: TGTGCCAGCAGCTTAAGACAGGGGGCGGGCAATGAGCAGTTCTTC. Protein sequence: CASSLRQGAGNEQFF.